This TCR beta chain was sequenced in a study of molecular identifiers for immune sequencing clone quantification. General study findings and limits: Among effectors, clones above 20 RNA copies held over 97% of molecules; among naive cells, under 1%.

For naive CD8 T cells, sorting used the CD8+CD4-CCR7+CD45RA+ phenotype. TCRdb re-called the PCR reads through MiXCR, storing one row per CDR3 protein. The sample yields fewer than 45,000 distinct CDR3 sequences, less than 20% seen once. Germline CDR1 and CDR2: LGHNA and YSLEER. This CDR3 comprises 11 residues. This clonotype appeared a single time. Antigen unknown. This clone may be a read error of a much larger clone one base away. Sequenced material: naive CD8+ T cells from blood, with Jurkat cell RNA spiked in. Subset of the sample: FACS-sorted CD8+CD4-CCR7+CD45RA+ naive T cells. The TCR comes from a human donor in good health. Some libraries in this study had Jurkat cell RNA spiked in. The V gene is TRBV4-3, the J gene TRBJ1-1; D is unclear. The CDR3 coding sequence is TGCACCAGCAGCCAAGCTAATGAAGCTTTCTTT. Its translation is CTSSQANEAFF.